These T cell receptor beta chains were read from a single sample in a study of human T cells and chemical hapten exposure. TCRdb fed the RACE reads into MiXCR, producing one record per CDR3 protein. Among roughly 39,000 distinct CDR3 sequences, 9.5% to 15% were seen once, and the ten largest hold about 2.3%. Sequenced material: whole blood, taken in connection with sensitization to the hapten diphenylcyclopropenone (DPC). Receptors were obtained from a woman between 35 and 50 years old with alopecia areata. Some clones in this sample may be carry-over from other donors' samples. CDR3s include the opening cysteine and the closing phenylalanine or tryptophan. D genes are given only for firm matches. Some rows have no size entry. The others give once, few or many, or a class for an expanded clone.

>NA|NA|TRBJ2-3|TRBV28
TGTGCCAGCAGTTTATCCGGGGCAGATACGCAGTATTTT
CASSLSGADTQYF
>NA|NA|TRBJ2-1|TRBV29-1
TGCAGCGCATCTTTAAACAATGAGCAGTTCTTC
CSASLNNEQFF
>NA|few|TRBJ1-3|TRBV7-9
TGTGCCAGCAGCTTAGCACGGCGCTCTGGAAACACCATATATTTT
CASSLARRSGNTIYF
>NA|many|TRBJ2-3|TRBV18
TGTGCCAGCTCACCCGTGAGCACAGATACGCAGTATTTT
CASSPVSTDTQYF
>TRBD1|NA|TRBJ2-2|TRBV29-1
TGCAGCGTGGACAGGGGTGGCACCGGGGAGCTGTTTTTT
CSVDRGGTGELFF
>TRBD2|many|TRBJ2-7|TRBV18
TGTGCCAGCTCACCGGGGAGGGCTCTCGAGCAGTACTTC
CASSPGRALEQYF
>NA|NA|TRBJ1-4|TRBV29-1
TGCAGCGTCGATATAGGCGGTTCAGATGAAAAACTGTTTTTT
CSVDIGGSDEKLFF
>TRBD2|few|TRBJ2-7|TRBV28
TGTGCCAGCAGTTCTAGCGGGTCGAGCTCCTACGAGCAGTACTTC
CASSSSGSSSYEQYF
>NA|NA|TRBJ2-5|TRBV6-2/TRBV6-3
TGTGCCAGCAGTTACTCTCCCGACACAGCCACTTCGAAGACCCAGTACTTC
CASSYSPDTATSKTQYF
>NA|NA|TRBJ2-3|TRBV7-2
TGTGCCAGCAGGACGGATAGAAGCACAGATACGCAGTATTTT
CASRTDRSTDTQYF
>NA|many|TRBJ1-2|TRBV20-1
TGCAGTGCTAGAGATCCAGGGGATAACTATGGCTACACCTTC
CSARDPGDNYGYTF
>NA|few|TRBJ2-1|TRBV4-3
TGCGCCAGCAGCCAAGATGGGGGCGCGGGAGTAGAGCAGTTCTTC
CASSQDGGAGVEQFF
>TRBD2|many|TRBJ2-2|TRBV2
TGTGCCAGCAGGAGCCTAGCGGGGCACACCGGGGAGCTGTTTTTT
CASRSLAGHTGELFF
>TRBD1|NA|TRBJ2-1|TRBV11-2
TGTGCCAGCAGCTTAGGAAACAGGGGCGCCGATGAGCAGTTCTTC
CASSLGNRGADEQFF
>TRBD2|NA|TRBJ2-3|TRBV11-3
TGTGCCAGCAGCTTATATAGGGAGGGTTCAAATACGCAGTATTTT
CASSLYREGSNTQYF
>TRBD2|many|TRBJ2-5|TRBV13
TGTGCCAGCAGCTCCTTACGGGGGGGGTACCAAGAGACCCAGTACTTC
CASSSLRGGYQETQYF
>NA|NA|TRBJ1-2|TRBV5-6
TGTGCCAGCAGCTTGGGCCCACAGGGTCTAAACTATGGCTACACCTTC
CASSLGPQGLNYGYTF
>NA|few|TRBJ2-3|TRBV28
TGTGCCAGCCAGAGGGACACCCCGGCGCAGTATTTT
CASQRDTPAQYF
>NA|NA|TRBJ1-1|TRBV6-2/TRBV6-3
TGTGCCAGCAGTTACAGACGTGAAGCTTTCTTT
CASSYRREAFF
>NA|few|TRBJ2-2|TRBV29-1
TGCAGCGGGGGACACAACACCGGGGAGCTGTTTTTT
CSGGHNTGELFF
>NA|many|TRBJ2-1|TRBV3-1
TGTGCCAGCAGCCAAGATACTATTACCTACAATGAGCAGTTCTTC
CASSQDTITYNEQFF
>NA|NA|TRBJ1-6|TRBV12-3/TRBV12-4
TGTGCCAGCAGTTTATCATCCTCACCCCTCCACTTT
CASSLSSSPLHF
>TRBD2|many|TRBJ2-1|TRBV18
TGTGCCAGCTCACCACCGTCTACGGGAGGCTGGTTAAATGAGCAGTTCTTC
CASSPPSTGGWLNEQFF
>NA|NA|TRBJ2-3|TRBV7-2
TGTGCCAGCAGCCTTTGGTTGGATACGCAGTATTTT
CASSLWLDTQYF
>TRBD1|many|TRBJ2-7|TRBV7-9
TGTGCCAGCAGCTTAGCGGGACAGGGAAGCTACGAGCAGTACTTC
CASSLAGQGSYEQYF